Listed here are 27 T cell receptor beta chains from one sample, sequenced in a study of early T cells in non-severe SARS-CoV-2 infection. Using its own MiXCR run on the 5' RACE reads, TCRdb lists one record per CDR3 protein. The sample has tens of thousands of distinct CDR3 sequences; 6.6% are singletons. The input for sequencing was whole blood, taken at baseline. All receptors come from an adult who was a healthcare worker with PCR-confirmed SARS-CoV-2 infection or an uninfected control (not recorded which).

This clonotype has just a few counts. CDR3 DNA: TGTGCCAGCAGCTTAGCCGACAGGGCCTACGAGCAGTACTTC. Its translation is CASSLADRAYEQYF. The chain combines TRBV7-8 with TRBJ2-7; 7 bases are shared with TRBD1. The CDR3 has 14 residues. Germline-derived CDR1 and CDR2 are SGHVS and FQNEAQ. The trim removed 0 bases at V and 2 bases at J, leaving 1 base unmatched.

This clonotype has only a few counts. The chain recombines TRBV6-2 or TRBV6-3 with TRBJ2-1; D perhaps matches TRBD1 (5 bases). The CDR3 contains 12 residues. V was shortened by 8 bases and J by 10 bases, with 15 bases between the two germline ends. Per germline, CDR1 MNHEY and CDR2 SVGEGT. CDR3: CASCSRVGEQFF. The CDR3, as DNA: TGTGCCAGCTGCTCCAGGGTCGGGGAGCAGTTCTTC.

The genes are TRBV28 and TRBJ1-1; perhaps TRBD1 as D (5 bases). Germline V lookup: CDR1 MDHEN, CDR2 SYDVKM. The CDR3 covers 14 residues. V lost 7 bases and J lost 3, with 15 bases in between. The CDR3 sequence: CASTSGDADTEAFF. The DNA of the CDR3 is TGTGCCAGCACTTCGGGGGATGCGGACACTGAAGCTTTCTTT.

A single count supports this clonotype. The rearrangement links TRBV9 to TRBJ2-5, with D hard to call. The V end lost 2 bases, the J end lost 2 bases, and 10 bases lay between the germline ends. Germline CDR1 and CDR2: SGDLS and YYNGEE. This CDR3 is built from 14 residues. The CDR3: CASSVHSLQETQYF. The DNA of the CDR3 is TGTGCCAGCAGCGTCCACTCCCTGCAAGAGACCCAGTACTTC.

This clonotype has a handful of counts. V usage is TRBV7-9 and J usage is TRBJ2-1; no clear D gene. This CDR3 has 11 residues. V was pared by 4 bases and J by 8 bases, with 6 bases between. The V gene's germline CDR1 is SEHNR and CDR2 FQNEAQ (reference sequence). The CDR3 loop reads CASSSPYEQFF. CDR3 DNA sequence: TGTGCCAGCAGCTCACCTTATGAGCAGTTCTTC.

The rearrangement joins TRBV30 to TRBJ2-2; the match to TRBD1 covers 7 bases. This CDR3 contains 14 residues. J was trimmed by 2 bases and V by 7 bases; bases with no gene match: 7. Germline loops: CDR1 GTSNPN, CDR2 SVGIG (reference sequence). The CDR3 spells CASTGTENTGELFF. In DNA, the CDR3 is TGTGCCTCTACCGGGACAGAAAACACCGGGGAGCTGTTTTTT.

This clonotype was seen ten or more times. The rearrangement uses TRBV3-1 and TRBJ1-2, with unresolved D. This CDR3 comprises 12 residues. With 4 bases removed from V and 8 bases from J, the gap between germline ends came to 11 bases. Germline values: CDR1 LGHDT, CDR2 YNNKEL (reference sequence). CDR3 DNA: TGTGCCAGCAGCCTTCCCTCAAGAGGCTACACCTTC. Encoded protein: CASSLPSRGYTF.

This clonotype was seen repeatedly, ten times or more. The rearrangement links TRBV7-2 to TRBJ2-7; D may be TRBD1 (6 bases). Trimming left V 5 bases short and J 1 base short, with 15 bases between. Germline V CDR1 and CDR2: SGHTA, FQGNSA. The CDR3 consists of 15 residues. The DNA of the CDR3 is TGTGCCAGCAGCGTCACCTTTGGACAGTCCTACGAGCAGTACTTC. This gives the protein CASSVTFGQSYEQYF.

This clonotype was counted only a few times. The chain recombines TRBV12-3 or TRBV12-4 with TRBJ1-6, with TRBD1 as a possible D gene (5 bases). This CDR3 is 16 amino acids long. Trimming shortened V by 6 bases and J by 7 bases, and 19 bases separated the two germline ends. The CDR3 region is CASSLRGVTENSPLHF. The CDR3 DNA reads as TGTGCCAGCAGCCTTCGGGGGGTTACAGAAAATTCACCCCTCCACTTT.

This clonotype was observed many times. The rearrangement uses TRBV6-5 and TRBJ1-3; D is possibly TRBD1 (5 bases). V was trimmed by 0 bases and J by 4 bases, leaving 10 bases between them. This CDR3 has 15 amino acids. CDR1 is MNHEY, CDR2 SVGAGI, per germline. In nucleotides, the CDR3 is TGTGCCAGCAGTTACTCAGCAGGGCTCGGAAACACCATATATTTT. Its translation is CASSYSAGLGNTIYF.

There are a few counts of this clonotype. This chain joins TRBV5-5 and TRBJ1-2; D gene ambiguous. The germline V gene has CDR1 SGHKS and CDR2 YYEKEE (reference sequence). The V end lost 5 bases, the J end lost 3 bases, and 8 bases lay between the germline ends. The CDR3 is made up of 12 amino acids. CDR3 protein: CASRDGYYGYTF. CDR3 coding DNA: TGTGCCAGCAGAGATGGGTACTATGGCTACACCTTC. Full variable domain (missing parts from reference TRBV5-5 and TRBJ1-2): DAGVTQSPTHLIKTRGQQVTLRCSPISGHKSVSWYQQVLGQGPQFIFQYYEKEERGRGNFPDRFSARQFPNYSSELNVNALLLGDSALYLCASRDGYYGYTFGSGTRLTVV.

The chain is built from TRBV29-1 and TRBJ1-1; perhaps TRBD1 as D (6 bases). The CDR3 loop spans 14 amino acids. Germline CDR1 reads SQVTM; CDR2 reads ANQGSEA. Trimming removed 7 bases from V and 0 bases from J, with 15 bases in between. Written as DNA, the CDR3 is TGCAGCGGGGGGGCGCCGGTGATGAACACTGAAGCTTTCTTT. The encoded protein is CSGGAPVMNTEAFF.

The chain carries TRBV20-1 and TRBJ2-3, with 12 positions matching TRBD2. V lost 0 bases to trimming and J lost 6 bases; unmatched junction nucleotides: 13. From germline, CDR1 is DFQATT and CDR2 SNEGSKA (reference sequence). This CDR3 has 18 residues. CDR3 bases: TGCAGTGCTAGAGACCCCCGGGCTAGCGGGGGGGGTTTGGATACGCAGTATTTT. Translating gives CSARDPRASGGGLDTQYF.

This clonotype showed up many times. The chain employs TRBV9 and TRBJ2-5; D is possibly TRBD2 (6 bases). V was pared by 1 base and J by 7 bases, with 17 bases between. The CDR3 has 15 residues. In germline, CDR1 is SGDLS, CDR2 YYNGEE. CDR3 DNA sequence: TGTGCCAGCAGCGTATTCCGCGGGGCCCTAGTGACCCAGTACTTC. As protein: CASSVFRGALVTQYF. Full variable domain (outside the CDR3, taken from reference TRBV9 and TRBJ2-5): DSGVTQTPKHLITATGQRVTLRCSPRSGDLSVYWYQQSLDQGLQFLIQYYNGEERAKGNILERFSAQQFPDLHSELNLSSLELGDSALYFCASSVFRGALVTQYFGPGTRLLVL.

In DNA form, the CDR3 reads TGTGCCATCAAGGGCAGTATGAACACTGAAGCTTTCTTT. Amino acid sequence: CAIKGSMNTEAFF. The genes are TRBV10-3 and TRBJ1-1; D is ambiguous. This CDR3 has 13 residues. Germline loops: CDR1 ENHRY, CDR2 SYGVKD. V was clipped by 7 bases and J by 0 bases, with 9 bases between them.

The sample holds a few counts of this clonotype. The gene calls are TRBV7-2 and TRBJ2-3; tentative D call: TRBD2 (5 bases). V lost 4 bases to trimming and J lost 8 bases, with 16 bases between them. There are 14 residues in the CDR3. CDR1 is SGHTA and CDR2 is FQGNSA in the germline V gene. CDR3 in DNA: TGTGCCAGCAGCTCGGTCTCCCGGGGTGGTACGCAGTATTTT. The encoded protein is CASSSVSRGGTQYF. Supplemented by reference TRBV7-2 and TRBJ2-3, the full variable domain reads GAGVSQSPSNKVTEKGKDVELRCDPISGHTALYWYRQSLGQGLEFLIYFQGNSAPDKSGLPSDRFSAERTGGSVSTLTIQRTQQEDSAVYLCASSSVSRGGTQYFGPGTRLTVL.

This clonotype was counted between two and nine times. The chain employs TRBV7-2 and TRBJ2-2, with 10 bases lining up with TRBD2. CDR3 size: 16 residues. Germline loops: CDR1 SGHTA, CDR2 FQGNSA. V trimming: 4 bases; J trimming: 4 bases; junction bases outside the gene matches: 6. The CDR3: CASSSLAGAPTGELFF. The CDR3 region has the DNA TGTGCCAGCAGCTCCCTAGCGGGGGCCCCCACCGGGGAGCTGTTTTTT.

This clonotype has a count of ten or more. This chain links TRBV28 with TRBJ1-3; no reliable D call. Germline-derived CDR1 and CDR2 are MDHEN and SYDVKM. This CDR3 region has 14 residues. Trimming took 8 bases from V and 4 from J, leaving 15 bases between them. The CDR3 is CASHPPRIGNTIYF. CDR3 nucleotides: TGTGCCAGCCATCCACCCAGAATAGGAAACACCATATATTTT.

The CDR3 DNA is TGTGCCAGCAGCCAGGGGGCGGGCAATCAGCCCCAGCATTTT. It yields the protein CASSQGAGNQPQHF. The chain joins TRBV5-5 to TRBJ1-5, with 8 nucleotides matching TRBD1. Germline V lookup: CDR1 SGHKS, CDR2 YYEKEE (reference sequence). The CDR3 contains 14 residues. V lost 4 bases, J lost 2 bases, and 2 bases stayed unmatched.

This clonotype was observed many times. The rearrangement uses TRBV5-1 and TRBJ1-1; D is perhaps TRBD1 (5 bases). Germline CDR1 SGHRS, CDR2 YFSETQ. Trimming left V 4 bases short and J 11 bases short, with 21 bases between. The CDR3 loop spans 14 amino acids. The CDR3, as DNA: TGCGCCAGCAGCCCTTCTCAGTCGGGGAAGGGGGCTTTCTTT. It encodes CASSPSQSGKGAFF.

The CDR3 region is CASSYSSLTGELFF. In DNA form, the CDR3 reads TGTGCCAGCAGTTACTCGAGTCTCACCGGGGAGCTGTTTTTT. The chain combines TRBV6-2 or TRBV6-3 with TRBJ2-2; D remains unclear. V lost 0 bases and J lost 4, with 6 bases in between. This CDR3 comprises 14 residues. CDR1 is MNHEY, CDR2 SVGEGT, per germline.

This clonotype was recorded at least ten times. The chain is built from TRBV7-9 and TRBJ2-7; the D is unclear. The ends were cut back, 4 bases at V and 6 bases at J, with 10 bases in the middle. The CDR3 covers 12 residues. Germline V gene lookup returns CDR1 SEHNR and CDR2 FQNEAQ (reference sequence). CDR3 DNA: TGTGCCAGCAGCTCCGAGCTAGGCGAGCAGTACTTC. This translates into CASSSELGEQYF.

The sample holds many counts of this clonotype. The V and J genes are TRBV9 and TRBJ2-7, with D tentatively TRBD1 or TRBD2 (5 bases each). Between the trimmed V and J ends, which lost 0 bases and 4 bases, there was a span of 8 bases. The CDR3 sequence is 13 residues long. CDR1 and CDR2 from the germline V gene are SGDLS and YYNGEE. The CDR3 DNA is TGTGCCAGCAGCGTAGACTGGGGGTACGAGCAGTACTTC. Protein product: CASSVDWGYEQYF.

This clonotype was picked up many times. This sequence joins TRBV12-3 or TRBV12-4 and TRBJ2-7; 7 bases fit TRBD2. This CDR3 contains 20 residues. V was pared by 6 bases and J by 3 bases, with 26 bases of the junction left unmatched. The DNA for the CDR3 is TGTGCCAGCAGACCACGGACCCTGGGTGATGGGGGAGGGACCCTCTACGAGCAGTACTTC. As protein: CASRPRTLGDGGGTLYEQYF.

The rearrangement joins TRBV28 to TRBJ2-7, with a tentative D call TRBD1 (6 bases). The CDR3 consists of 13 residues. The V gene's germline CDR1 is MDHEN and CDR2 SYDVKM. V shed 2 bases and J shed 6 bases, with 11 bases lying between them. In DNA, the CDR3 is TGTGCCAGCAGTTTAAACAGGGTGGGCGAGCAGTACTTC. This gives the protein CASSLNRVGEQYF.

The chain has TRBV7-8 and TRBJ2-1, with D possibly TRBD2 on 6 matching bases. Germline-derived CDR1 and CDR2 are SGHVS and FQNEAQ. Trimming stripped 2 bases from V and 8 bases from J, with 10 bases between. The CDR3 has 13 amino acids. The DNA of the CDR3 is TGTGCCAGCAGCTTACGGGGGAATGATGAGCAGTTCTTC. Its translation is CASSLRGNDEQFF.

The sample holds a few counts of this clonotype. The chain joins TRBV7-6 to TRBJ2-1; D gene unclear. This CDR3 has 17 amino acids. Germline CDR1 SGHVS, CDR2 FNYEAQ. V lost 0 bases and J 0 bases, leaving 12 bases between the germline ends. In nucleotides, the CDR3 is TGTGCCAGCAGCTTAGCGGTCGTCGGACCCTCCTACAATGAGCAGTTCTTC. Protein: CASSLAVVGPSYNEQFF.